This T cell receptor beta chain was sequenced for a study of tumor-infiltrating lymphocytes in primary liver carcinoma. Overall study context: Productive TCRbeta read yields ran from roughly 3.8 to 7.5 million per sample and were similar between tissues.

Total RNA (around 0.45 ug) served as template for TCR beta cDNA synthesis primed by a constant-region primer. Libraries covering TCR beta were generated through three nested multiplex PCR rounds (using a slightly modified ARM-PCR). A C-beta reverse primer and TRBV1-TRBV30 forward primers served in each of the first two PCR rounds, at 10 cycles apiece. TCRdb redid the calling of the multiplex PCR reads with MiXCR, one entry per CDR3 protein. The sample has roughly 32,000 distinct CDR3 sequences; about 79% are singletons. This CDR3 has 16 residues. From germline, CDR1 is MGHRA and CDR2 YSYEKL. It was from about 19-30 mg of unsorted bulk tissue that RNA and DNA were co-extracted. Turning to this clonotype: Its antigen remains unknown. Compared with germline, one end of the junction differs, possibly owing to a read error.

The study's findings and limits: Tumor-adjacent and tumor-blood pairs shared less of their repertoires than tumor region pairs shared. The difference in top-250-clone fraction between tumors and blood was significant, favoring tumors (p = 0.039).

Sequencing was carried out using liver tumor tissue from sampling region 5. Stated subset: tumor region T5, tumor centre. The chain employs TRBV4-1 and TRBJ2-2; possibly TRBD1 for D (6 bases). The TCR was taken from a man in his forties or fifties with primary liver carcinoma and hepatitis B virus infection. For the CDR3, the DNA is TGCGCCAGCAACCCAACCCGGACAGTAAGCACCGGGGAGCTGTTCTTT. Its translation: CASNPTRTVSTGELFF.